This passage covers 9 T cell receptor beta chains from one sample sequenced in a study of cytomegalovirus exposure and HLA in healthy donors. Both 60 Vbeta primers and 13 Jbeta primers went into the PCR. The assay was immunoSEQ multiplex PCR, and TCRdb's table has in-frame clones only and misses some. This sample has about 82,000 clones, with roughly a tenth found just once. What was sequenced was PBMCs. Receptor source: a man in his fifties or sixties in good health and CMV-seropositive.

Only a few counts were recorded for this clone. This rearrangement joins TRBV5-1 to TRBJ2-5; 14 bases are a match to TRBD2. The CDR3 runs to 16 residues. Germline trimming cut 7 bases from V and 5 bases from J; bases unmatched to any gene: 10. Germline V gene data show CDR1 as SGHRS and CDR2 as YFSETQ. The CDR3 is CASSGTSGRIEETQYF. DNA for the CDR3: TGCGCCAGCTCGGGGACTAGCGGGAGAATTGAGGAGACCCAGTACTTC.

This clone was observed a few times. This rearrangement joins TRBV9 to TRBJ1-5; 8 nucleotides match TRBD1. The CDR3 totals 15 residues. Germline CDR1 is SGDLS and CDR2 is YYNGEE. With V trimmed by 2 bases and J by 6 bases, 7 bases remained unmatched. CDR3 sequence reads: CASSVGDRGGQPQHF. The CDR3 nucleotides read TGTGCCAGCAGCGTGGGTGACAGGGGAGGTCAGCCCCAGCATTTT.

This clone came up a few times. The J gene is TRBJ1-3, the V gene TRBV30; D is unresolved. Germline V gene data show CDR1 as GTSNPN and CDR2 as SVGIG (reference sequence). The CDR3 is 13 amino acids. The V and J ends lost 2 bases and 5 bases respectively, with 10 bases between them. The CDR3 bases are TGTGCCTGGAGTAACAGTCTCAGAAACACCATATATTTT. Translation gives CAWSNSLRNTIYF.

A note on this clone: Different DNA sequences within this sample yield the same CDR3. The chain has TRBV5-6 and TRBJ2-3, with D unclear. V lost 2 bases and J lost 5, with 9 bases in between. The CDR3 spans 13 residues. Germline CDR1 and CDR2: SGHDT and YYEEEE. CDR3 loop: CASSFQAGDTQYF. The CDR3 DNA is TGTGCCAGCAGCTTCCAGGCTGGAGATACGCAGTATTTT.

This clone was found a few times. The chain combines TRBV7-6 with TRBJ2-3, with D hard to call. The germline V and J ends were trimmed by 6 bases and 4 bases, with 17 bases remaining between them. The V gene's germline CDR1 is SGHVS and CDR2 FNYEAQ. The CDR3 consists of 15 residues. DNA for the CDR3: TGTGCCAGCAGAGCGAGTCCCAAACCAGCAGATACGCAGTATTTT. This encodes CASRASPKPADTQYF.

This clone was picked up a small number of times. The chain joins TRBV4-1 to TRBJ2-7; 10 nucleotides line up with TRBD1. The CDR3 runs to 14 residues. The germline gives CDR1 MGHRA, CDR2 YSYEKL. The ends lost 5 bases at V and 5 bases at J; junction bases unmatched: 6. Written as DNA, the CDR3 is TGCGCCAGCAGCTCCCGGGACAGGGGCCACGAGCAGTACTTC. Amino acid sequence: CASSSRDRGHEQYF.

This clone was recorded a few times. This chain uses TRBV7-2 with TRBJ2-7, with D perhaps TRBD2 (6 bases). The CDR3 loop spans 15 amino acids. Trimming removed 7 bases from V and 7 bases from J, with 23 bases in between. Per germline, CDR1 SGHTA and CDR2 FQGNSA. DNA of the CDR3: TGTGCCAGCACTCTAAACGGGGGAGCTGCGGGAGAGCAGTACTTC. It codes for CASTLNGGAAGEQYF.

The chain uses TRBV19 and TRBJ2-1, with TRBD2 identical over 7 bases. Germline V gene lookup returns CDR1 LNHDA and CDR2 SQIVND (reference sequence). Unmatched junction bases numbered 8, after V lost 4 bases and J lost 2 bases. This CDR3 has 16 residues. The CDR3 DNA reads TGTGCCAGTAGTAATCTCCCGGGGGGACCCTACAATGAGCAGTTCTTC. Amino acid sequence: CASSNLPGGPYNEQFF.

This clone has just a few counts. The rearrangement uses TRBV19 and TRBJ1-3; 7 bases match TRBD1. The V segment lost 6 bases and the J segment 4 bases; nucleotides outside the gene matches: 12. The germline V gene encodes CDR1 LNHDA and CDR2 SQIVND (reference sequence). CDR3 length: 16 residues. The CDR3, as DNA: TGTGCCAGTAGCCGGACCGCACAGGGGACCGGAAACACCATATATTTT. Its protein product is CASSRTAQGTGNTIYF.